This paragraph covers one TCR beta chain sequence. Its antigen is as yet unknown. The sample is drawn from a study of cytomegalovirus exposure and HLA in healthy donors. Overall study context: A prior analysis found fewer than 120 million unique TCR beta sequences from about 179 million T cells. Study-level results: For most subjects, TCR beta sequences were reported to predict HLA-A and HLA-B alleles with accuracy.

With 60 Vbeta and 13 Jbeta primers, the PCR was carried out. This table comes from immunoSEQ multiplex PCR, and its TCRdb copy is limited to in-frame clones, with some not included. The sample lists 230,000 or so clones, 92% seen once, with less than 2% in the top ten. Deletions cut 0 bases from V and 6 bases from J, with 10 bases between. CDR3 length: 14 residues. The germline gives CDR1 PRHDT, CDR2 FYEKMQ (reference sequence). The source is a girl aged 2-10 years in good health and CMV-seronegative. The sequenced sample consisted of PBMCs. The V gene is TRBV13, the J gene TRBJ2-3; D uncertain. The CDR3 DNA is TGTGCCAGCAGCTTAGGACCCCTCGGGGATACGCAGTATTTT. Translating it yields CASSLGPLGDTQYF.